The clone carrying this T cell receptor (beta chain) has just one count. Its antigen is undetermined. V lost 1 base, J lost 8 bases, and 11 bases lay in between. Germline CDR1 reads SGHTA; CDR2 reads FQGNSA. CDR3 size: 13 residues. These data belong to a study of PD-1 blockade in classical Hodgkin lymphoma. The study, taken as a whole, reports: Differences between repertoires have undefined causes, possibly disease activity or prior therapy. Before treatment, complete responders showed about the same diversity as newly diagnosed patients. Researchers reported that CD4+ TCR diversity, though not CD8+, rose significantly by C4D1.

The repertoire was sequenced with immunoSEQ multiplex PCR; TCRdb's copy has only in-frame clones and lacks some. The sample carries about 17,000 clones, 75% recorded once. Noted time point: cycle 4 day 1 (C4D1), after five to seven weeks of nivolumab. Every patient relapsed after autologous stem cell transplantation, and brentuximab vedotin exposure varied. Using magnetic negative selection, the CD4+ T cells were separated out of thawed PBMCs. Complete response, partial response or progressive disease was recorded as best response. V is TRBV7-2 and J is TRBJ1-2; D uncertain. This sequence originates from a human donor with classical Hodgkin lymphoma. The sample consisted of CD4+ T cells from blood, taken before the fourth cycle of nivolumab. CDR3 region: CASSLEGRRGYTF. The CDR3, as DNA: TGTGCCAGCAGCTTAGAGGGAAGGAGAGGCTACACCTTC.